The next 2 T cell receptor beta chains were all read from a single sample in a study of T-cell memory formation after mild COVID-19. TCRdb re-called the 5' RACE reads through MiXCR, storing one row per CDR3 protein. The sample has 250,000 to 400,000 distinct CDR3 sequences; roughly an eighth are singletons. Sample: PBMCs or a T cell subset sorted from them (not recorded which). Receptors were obtained from a man aged 18 to 30 who had mild COVID-19 (a few samples of this study predate the infection). Cell type and time point are not known.

This clonotype was found many times. The V gene is TRBV9, the J gene TRBJ2-5; no definite D call. Germline CDR1 and CDR2: SGDLS and YYNGEE. V was pared by 0 bases and J by 3 bases, with 9 bases between. This CDR3 has 14 amino acids. The CDR3, as DNA: TGTGCCAGCAGCGTAGGATTCCGGGAAGAGACCCAGTACTTC. Residues: CASSVGFREETQYF.

This clonotype showed up just a few times. This chain joins TRBV12-3 or TRBV12-4 and TRBJ2-7; D might be TRBD1 or TRBD2, each matching 5 bases. Deletions cut 4 bases from V and 6 bases from J, with 16 bases between. The CDR3 extends over 14 amino acids. CDR3 loop: CASSSRDAATEQYV. CDR3 nucleotides: TGTGCCAGCAGTTCCCGGGACGCAGCAACCGAGCAGTACGTC.